The 6 T cell receptor beta chains in this list originate from one sample, sequenced in a study of T-cell memory formation after mild COVID-19. MiXCR was run by TCRdb on the 5' RACE reads, yielding one entry per CDR3 protein. Among hundreds of thousands of distinct CDR3 sequences, less than 20% were seen once, and the ten largest hold 20% to 25%. The sequencing input was PBMCs or a T cell subset sorted from them (not recorded which). These receptors were collected from a young man who had mild COVID-19 (a few samples of this study predate the infection). Cell type and time point are not known.

This clonotype was counted a few times. The CDR3 nucleotides are TGTGCCAGCAGCCAAGTAACAGAAACCGGCCAAGAGACCCAGTACTTC. Its translation is CASSQVTETGQETQYF. The chain employs TRBV3-1 and TRBJ2-5; no definite D call. There are 16 residues in the CDR3. CDR1 LGHDT and CDR2 YNNKEL come from the germline V gene (reference sequence). V dropped 1 base and J dropped 1 base, with 13 bases sitting between them.

The J gene is TRBJ1-4, the V gene TRBV4-1; D possibly corresponds to TRBD1 (5 bases). This CDR3 region has 15 residues. Germline V gene sequence: CDR1 MGHRA, CDR2 YSYEKL. V shed 0 bases and J shed 5 bases, with 10 bases lying between them. The CDR3 DNA sequence: TGCGCCAGCAGCCAAGAGGCAGGGAGGAATGAAAAACTGTTTTTT. This translates into CASSQEAGRNEKLFF.

There are a few counts of this clonotype. The chain links TRBV5-1 to TRBJ1-1; TRBD1 agrees at 12 bases. The CDR3 has 17 residues. V gave up 3 bases and J gave up 4 bases; unmatched junction bases: 10. CDR1 and CDR2 from the germline V gene are SGHRS and YFSETQ. In nucleotides, the CDR3 is TGCGCCAGCAGCTCCCTGGGACAGGGGGCGTCTGGCACTGAAGCTTTCTTT. It yields the protein CASSSLGQGASGTEAFF.

The CDR3 DNA is TGCGCCAGCAGCCAAGATTGGGGGTTTCGTGAAAAACTGTTTTTT. Translation gives CASSQDWGFREKLFF. This chain links TRBV4-3 with TRBJ1-4; a possible D gene is TRBD1 (5 bases). CDR3 length: 15 residues. The germline V and J ends were trimmed by 0 bases and 7 bases, with 12 bases remaining between them. Germline lookup yields CDR1 LGHNA and CDR2 YSLEER.

This clonotype appeared many times. The chain joins TRBV7-9 to TRBJ2-1; the D is unclear. The CDR3 has 15 residues. Germline-derived CDR1 and CDR2 are SEHNR and FQNEAQ (reference sequence). V was clipped by 2 bases and J by 0 bases, with 8 bases between them. This chain's CDR3 is CASSLMASSYNEQFF. CDR3 DNA sequence: TGTGCCAGCAGCTTAATGGCCAGCTCCTACAATGAGCAGTTCTTC.

The V and J genes are TRBV9 and TRBJ2-7; 8 positions match TRBD1. The CDR3 has 14 residues. V was clipped by 4 bases and J by 5 bases; unmatched bases: 8. Germline V CDR1 and CDR2: SGDLS, YYNGEE. The CDR3 loop is CASSSRTGTNEQYF. For the CDR3, the DNA is TGTGCCAGCAGCTCCCGGACAGGGACGAACGAGCAGTACTTC.